This T cell receptor beta chain was captured by sequencing in a study of beta chain features in type 1 diabetes. Germline values: CDR1 LGHNA, CDR2 YSLEER. CDR3 length equals 16 residues. V lost 3 bases and J 5 bases, leaving 20 bases between the germline ends. The entirety of the isolated RNA underwent reverse transcription, so expressed TCRB transcripts were sequenced. Data came from immunoSEQ multiplex PCR; TCRdb stores just in-frame clones and leaves some out. Altogether roughly 240,000 clones are present, roughly two thirds being singletons, with the ten largest covering around 0.05%. The receptor comes from a man aged 30-40 years in good health. Sequencing was performed on naive CD4+ T cells from blood. This sequence joins TRBV4-3 and TRBJ2-7, with D unresolved. The CDR3, as DNA: TGCGCCAGCAGCCAGGACGCGCGCGGCACACTACACGAGCAGTACTTC. Amino acids: CASSQDARGTLHEQYF.